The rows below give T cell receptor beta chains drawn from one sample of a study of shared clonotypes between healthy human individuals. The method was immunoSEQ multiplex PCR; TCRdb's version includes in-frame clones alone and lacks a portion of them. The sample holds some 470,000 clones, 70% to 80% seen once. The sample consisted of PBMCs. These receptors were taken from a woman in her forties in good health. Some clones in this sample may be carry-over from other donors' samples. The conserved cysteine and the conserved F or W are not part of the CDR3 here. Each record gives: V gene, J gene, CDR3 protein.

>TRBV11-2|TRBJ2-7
ASSLRARGLAGVEQY
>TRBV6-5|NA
ASSALGAGVYEQY
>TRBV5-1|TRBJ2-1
ASSPHLAGGPGMWNEQF
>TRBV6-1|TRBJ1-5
ASSEALGGYSNQPQH
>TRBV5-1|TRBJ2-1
ASSERAGGDNEQF
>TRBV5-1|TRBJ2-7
ASSLARTQAEQY
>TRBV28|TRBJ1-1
ASSLARGDEAF
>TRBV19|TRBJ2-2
ASSPRREVGELF
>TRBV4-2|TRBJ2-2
ASSQEVLASRELF
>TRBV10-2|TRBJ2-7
ASSSLTWELVRQY
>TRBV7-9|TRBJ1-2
ASSAHALRTVYGYT
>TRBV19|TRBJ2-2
ASSEGLAGLNTGELF
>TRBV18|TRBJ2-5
ASSPPSGSETQY
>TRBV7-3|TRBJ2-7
ASSLASGSLYEQY
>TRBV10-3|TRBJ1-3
AISGDRASGNTIY
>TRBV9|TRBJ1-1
ASSVGGALTEAF
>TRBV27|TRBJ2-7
ASSILRGTTYEQY
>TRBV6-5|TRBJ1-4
ASSYSPGEKLF
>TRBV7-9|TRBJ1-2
ASSDARHGDGGYT
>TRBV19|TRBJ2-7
ASRRDRGSYEQY
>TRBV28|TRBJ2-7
ASSTPGGNTYEQY
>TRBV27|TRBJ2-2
ASSLEHPRAGELF
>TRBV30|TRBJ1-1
AWNLGTEAF
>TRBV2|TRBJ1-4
ASSDPGQGSTNEKLF
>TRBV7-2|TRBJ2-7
ASSSPDRGGQY
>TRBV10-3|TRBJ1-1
ATSISQGGLSTEAF
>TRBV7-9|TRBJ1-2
ASSHGTARNYGYT
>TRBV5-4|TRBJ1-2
ASSLISSYGYT
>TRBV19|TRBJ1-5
ASTLQYPPWSNQPQH
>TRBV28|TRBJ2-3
ASSPPASSTDTQY
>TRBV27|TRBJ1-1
ASSHPDRLNTEAF
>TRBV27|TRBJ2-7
ASSRGQAFSYEQY
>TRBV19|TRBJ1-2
ASSMGGQSDYGYT
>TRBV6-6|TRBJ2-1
ASKGGAHNEQF
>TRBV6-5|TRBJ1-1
ASSPDRVTEAF
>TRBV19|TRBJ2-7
ASSRRSSYEQY
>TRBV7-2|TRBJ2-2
ASSLMSRSATGELF
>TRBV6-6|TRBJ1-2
ASSNPTGGSYGYT
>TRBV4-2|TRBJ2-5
ASSQEGSAGWFRETQY
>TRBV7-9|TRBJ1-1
ASPMNTEAF
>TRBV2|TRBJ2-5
ATAGGQETQY
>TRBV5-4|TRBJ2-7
ASSKGGSYEQY